This TCR beta chain was found in a study of T cell responses to AZD1222 COVID-19 vaccine. This clone was seen more than once but under ten times. The CDR3 length is 18 residues. V lost 3 bases to trimming and J lost 2 bases; unmatched junction nucleotides: 11. The germline CDR1 and CDR2 sequences are SGDLS and YYNGEE. The protocol was immunoSEQ multiplex PCR, while the TCRdb copy is restricted to in-frame clones and leaves out a portion. The sample consists of fewer than 85,000 clones, about 90% of them appearing once. The TCR was taken from an adult in good health. This material consisted of peripheral blood, taken on day 0 of MenACWY control vaccination. The gene calls are TRBV9 and TRBJ2-2, with TRBD2 identical over 9 bases. CDR3: CASSARGGLAVNTGELFF. The CDR3 DNA sequence: TGTGCCAGCAGCGCCAGGGGGGGACTAGCCGTCAACACCGGGGAGCTGTTTTTT.